The 8 T cell receptor beta chains below come from one sample, sequenced in a study of T-cell memory formation after mild COVID-19. Via MiXCR, TCRdb re-called the 5' RACE reads, giving one row per CDR3 protein. Of about 400,000 distinct CDR3 sequences listed, 15% to 20% are singletons. The sample was PBMCs or a T cell subset sorted from them (not recorded which). The receptors here all came from a man aged 18 to 30 who had mild COVID-19 (a few samples of this study predate the infection). Cell type and time point are not known.

This clonotype was counted between two and nine times. The genes are TRBV6-5 and TRBJ1-6, with 8 bases lining up with TRBD1. With 1 base clipped from V and 8 bases from J, the junction kept 7 bases outside the gene matches. CDR3 length: 16 residues. Germline CDR1 reads MNHEY; CDR2 reads SVGAGI. The CDR3 spells CASSYYYGQGDSPLHF. As DNA, the CDR3 is TGTGCCAGCAGTTACTACTACGGACAGGGAGATTCACCCCTCCACTTT.

Remarks on this clonotype: The junction shows a germline mismatch at one end, possibly a read error. The V and J genes are TRBV19 and TRBJ1-2, with a weak D call TRBD1 (5 bases). The germline V gene has CDR1 LNHDA and CDR2 SQIVND (reference sequence). The CDR3 is 11 residues long. In nucleotides, the CDR3 is TGTGCCAGCAGGGTATACTACGGCTACACCTTC. Its protein product is CASRVYYGYTF.

The table lists this clonotype with a few counts. The chain links TRBV4-1 to TRBJ1-2; D is perhaps TRBD1 (5 bases). CDR3 length equals 16 residues. Per the germline V gene, CDR1 is MGHRA and CDR2 is YSYEKL. The V end lost 0 bases, the J end lost 2 bases, and 13 bases lay between the germline ends. CDR3 loop: CASSQDPGGTNYGYTF. The CDR3 DNA reads TGCGCCAGCAGCCAAGACCCCGGGGGAACGAACTATGGCTACACCTTC.

The sample holds many counts of this clonotype. At one end, the junction sequence differs from germline, possibly due to a read error. The chain recombines TRBV7-2 with TRBJ1-1, with TRBD1 matching over 8 bases. CDR1 is SGHTA and CDR2 is FQGNSA in the germline V gene. The length of the CDR3 is 14 residues. CDR3 protein: CASSLDRASTEAFF. DNA of the CDR3: TGCGCCAGCAGCTTGGACAGGGCGAGCACTGAAGCTTTCTTT.

The V call is TRBV9, the J call TRBJ2-3; 8 bases fit TRBD2. V lost 4 bases, J lost 2 bases, and 9 bases stayed unmatched. This CDR3 has 16 residues. Looked up from germline, CDR1 is SGDLS and CDR2 is YYNGEE. This CDR3 is CASSRVSGEITDTQYF. The CDR3 nucleotides are TGTGCCAGCAGCAGAGTTAGCGGGGAAATCACAGATACGCAGTATTTT.

A few counts support this clonotype. V usage is TRBV7-9 and J usage is TRBJ1-2; D remains ambiguous. V lost 4 bases and J 4 bases, leaving 10 bases between the germline ends. CDR1 and CDR2 (germline): SEHNR, FQNEAQ (reference sequence). This CDR3 region has 13 residues. The CDR3 region is CASSSDRIYGYTF. The DNA of the CDR3 is TGTGCCAGCAGCTCAGATCGGATCTATGGCTACACCTTC.

This clonotype was detected a few times. V usage is TRBV29-1 and J usage is TRBJ1-1; D call uncertain. Trimming removed 8 bases from V and 8 bases from J, with 21 bases in between. The CDR3 is 13 residues long. Germline assignment: CDR1 SQVTM and CDR2 ANQGSEA. CDR3 DNA sequence: TGCAGCACCCCGGGGATTCGGTATTCAGAAGCTTTCTTT. Amino acid sequence: CSTPGIRYSEAFF. Combining the CDR3 with reference TRBV29-1 and TRBJ1-1 gives the whole variable domain SAVISQKPSRDICQRGTSLTIQCQVDSQVTMMFWYRQQPGQSLTLIATANQGSEATYESGFVIDKFPISRPNLTFSTLTVSNMSPEDSSIYLCSTPGIRYSEAFFGQGTRLTVV.

This chain connects TRBV12-3 or TRBV12-4 to TRBJ1-5; 11 nucleotides agree with TRBD1. This CDR3 has 19 amino acids. With 6 bases clipped from V and 0 bases from J, the junction kept 13 bases outside the gene matches. CDR3 loop: CASSLGQGAGTYSNQPQHF. For the CDR3, the DNA is TGTGCCAGCAGCCTCGGACAGGGGGCCGGGACATATAGCAATCAGCCCCAGCATTTT.